This T cell receptor beta chain emerged from a study of T cells after yellow fever vaccination. TCRdb re-derived calls from the 5' RACE reads in MiXCR, one entry per CDR3 protein. The sample records some 220,000 distinct CDR3 sequences, 3% to 4% being singletons. This clonotype appeared many times. Antigen unknown. The CDR3 has 14 residues. V lost 7 bases to trimming and J lost 0 bases, with 9 bases between them. The germline CDR1 and CDR2 sequences are ENHRY and SYGVKD. Notes on the study in general: CD4 and CD8 compartments shared a small share of clonotypes, likely from convergent recombination.

The genes are TRBV10-3 and TRBJ1-4; D is possibly TRBD1 (6 bases). The input for sequencing was CD4+ T cells sorted from PBMCs, taken 10 days after the yellow fever booster vaccination. This TCR came from a man younger than 35 who received the YFV17D yellow fever vaccine. The CDR3 DNA is TGTGCCATCAAGGACAGTGCAACTAATGAAAAACTGTTTTTT. Residues: CAIKDSATNEKLFF.